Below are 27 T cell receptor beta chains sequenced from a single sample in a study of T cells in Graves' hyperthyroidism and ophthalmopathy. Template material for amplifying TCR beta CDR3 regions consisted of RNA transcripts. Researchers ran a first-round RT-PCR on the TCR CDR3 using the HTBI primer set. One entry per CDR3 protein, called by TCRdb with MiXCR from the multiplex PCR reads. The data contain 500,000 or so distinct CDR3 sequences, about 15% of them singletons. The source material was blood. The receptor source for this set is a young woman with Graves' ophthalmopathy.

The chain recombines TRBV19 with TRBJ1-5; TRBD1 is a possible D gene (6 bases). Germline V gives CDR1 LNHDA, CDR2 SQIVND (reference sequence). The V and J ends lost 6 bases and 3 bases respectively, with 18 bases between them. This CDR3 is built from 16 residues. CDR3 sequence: CASRQEDKGDNQPQHF. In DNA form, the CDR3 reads TGTGCCAGTAGGCAAGAGGACAAGGGGGACAATCAGCCCCAGCATTTT. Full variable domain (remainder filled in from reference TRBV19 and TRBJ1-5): DGGITQSPKYLFRKEGQNVTLSCEQNLNHDAMYWYRQDPGQGLRLIYYSQIVNDFQKGDIAEGYSVSREKKESFPLTVTSAQKNPTAFYLCASRQEDKGDNQPQHFGDGTRLSIL.

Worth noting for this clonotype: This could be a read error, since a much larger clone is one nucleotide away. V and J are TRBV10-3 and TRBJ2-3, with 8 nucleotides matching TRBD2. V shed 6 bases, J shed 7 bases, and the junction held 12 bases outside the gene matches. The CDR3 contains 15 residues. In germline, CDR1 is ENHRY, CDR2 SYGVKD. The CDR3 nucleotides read TGTGCCATCAGAAGCGGGGGAAAGAGCGAAAATACGCAGTATTTT. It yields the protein CAIRSGGKSENTQYF.

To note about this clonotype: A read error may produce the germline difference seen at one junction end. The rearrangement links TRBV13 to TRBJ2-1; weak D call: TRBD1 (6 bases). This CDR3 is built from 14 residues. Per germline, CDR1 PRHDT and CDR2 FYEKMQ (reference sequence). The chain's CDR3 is CASSGGGGNNEQFF. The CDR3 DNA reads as TGCGCCAGCAGCGGTGGGGGCGGAAACAATGAGCAGTTCTTC.

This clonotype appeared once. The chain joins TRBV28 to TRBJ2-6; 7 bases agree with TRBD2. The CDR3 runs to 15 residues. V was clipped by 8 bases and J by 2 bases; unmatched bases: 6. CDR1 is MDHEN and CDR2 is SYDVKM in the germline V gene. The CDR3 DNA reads TGTGCCAGCGGGGCGGGGGATACTGGGGCCAACGTCCTGACTTTC. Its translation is CASGAGDTGANVLTF.

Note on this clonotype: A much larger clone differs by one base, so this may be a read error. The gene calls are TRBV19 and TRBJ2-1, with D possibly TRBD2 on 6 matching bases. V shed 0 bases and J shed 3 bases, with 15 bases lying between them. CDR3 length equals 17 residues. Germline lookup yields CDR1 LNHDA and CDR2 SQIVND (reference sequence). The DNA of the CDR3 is TGTGCCAGTAGTATAGATCGGAGTAGCGGACGCTACAATGAGCAGTTCTTC. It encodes CASSIDRSSGRYNEQFF. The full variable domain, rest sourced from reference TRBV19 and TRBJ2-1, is DGGITQSPKYLFRKEGQNVTLSCEQNLNHDAMYWYRQDPGQGLRLIYYSQIVNDFQKGDIAEGYSVSREKKESFPLTVTSAQKNPTAFYLCASSIDRSSGRYNEQFFGPGTRLTVL.

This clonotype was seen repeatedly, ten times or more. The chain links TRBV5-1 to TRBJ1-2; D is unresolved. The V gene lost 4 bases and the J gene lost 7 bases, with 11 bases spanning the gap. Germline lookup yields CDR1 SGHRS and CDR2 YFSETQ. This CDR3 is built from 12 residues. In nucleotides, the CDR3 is TGCGCCAGCAGCCCCTCCCGACGTGGCTACACCTTC. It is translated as CASSPSRRGYTF.

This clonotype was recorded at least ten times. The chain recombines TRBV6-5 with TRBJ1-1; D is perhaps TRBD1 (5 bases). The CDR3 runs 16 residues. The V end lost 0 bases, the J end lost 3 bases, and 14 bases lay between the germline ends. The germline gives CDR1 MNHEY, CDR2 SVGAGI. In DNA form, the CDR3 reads TGTGCCAGCAGTTACTCGATAACTAGGGGCGACACTGAAGCTTTCTTT. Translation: CASSYSITRGDTEAFF.

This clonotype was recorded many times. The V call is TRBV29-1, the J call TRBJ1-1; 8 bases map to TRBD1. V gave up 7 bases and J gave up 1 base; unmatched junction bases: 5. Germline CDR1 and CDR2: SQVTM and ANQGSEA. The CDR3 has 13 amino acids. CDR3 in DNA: TGCAGCGCAACCACAGGGGGGAACACTGAAGCTTTCTTT. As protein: CSATTGGNTEAFF.

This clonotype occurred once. CDR3 in amino acids: CATSRDLGALAKNIQYF. The CDR3 nucleotides are TGTGCCACCAGCAGAGATCTGGGGGCTCTAGCCAAAAACATTCAGTACTTC. This chain uses TRBV15 with TRBJ2-4; tentatively, D is TRBD1 (6 bases). This CDR3 is 17 amino acids long. V lost 0 bases and J 0 bases, leaving 12 bases between the germline ends. Per germline, CDR1 LNHNV and CDR2 YYDKDF (reference sequence).

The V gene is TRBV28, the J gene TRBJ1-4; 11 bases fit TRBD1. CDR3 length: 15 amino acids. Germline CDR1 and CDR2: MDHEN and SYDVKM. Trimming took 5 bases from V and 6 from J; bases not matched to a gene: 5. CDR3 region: CASSIGGQGDEKLFF. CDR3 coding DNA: TGTGCCAGCAGTATAGGGGGACAGGGGGATGAAAAACTGTTTTTT.

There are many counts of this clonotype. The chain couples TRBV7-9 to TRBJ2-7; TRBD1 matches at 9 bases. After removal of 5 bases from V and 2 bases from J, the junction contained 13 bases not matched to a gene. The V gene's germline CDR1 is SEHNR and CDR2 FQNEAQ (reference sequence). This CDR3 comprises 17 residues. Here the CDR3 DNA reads TGTGCCAGCAGCCCACAAAACCGGGACAGGGAAGCCTACGAGCAGTACTTC. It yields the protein CASSPQNRDREAYEQYF.

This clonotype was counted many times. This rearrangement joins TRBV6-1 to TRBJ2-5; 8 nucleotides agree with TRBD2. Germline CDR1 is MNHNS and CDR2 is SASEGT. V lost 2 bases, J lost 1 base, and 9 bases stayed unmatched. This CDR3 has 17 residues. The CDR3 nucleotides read TGTGCCAGCAGTGAATCCGGGTACGGGAGGGGCCAAGAGACCCAGTACTTC. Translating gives CASSESGYGRGQETQYF.

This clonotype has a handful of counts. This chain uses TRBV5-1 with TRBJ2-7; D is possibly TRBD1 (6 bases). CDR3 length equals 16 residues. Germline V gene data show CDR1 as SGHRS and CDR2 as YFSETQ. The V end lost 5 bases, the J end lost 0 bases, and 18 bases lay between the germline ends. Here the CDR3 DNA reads TGCGCCAGCAGAAAACCCAGGGGCGTAAACTCCTACGAGCAGTACTTC. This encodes CASRKPRGVNSYEQYF.

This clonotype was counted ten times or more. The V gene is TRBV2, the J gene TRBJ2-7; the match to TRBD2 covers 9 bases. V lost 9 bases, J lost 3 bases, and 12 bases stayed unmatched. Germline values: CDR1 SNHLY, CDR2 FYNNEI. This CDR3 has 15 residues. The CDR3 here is CASYISGRRGYEQYF. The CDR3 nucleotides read TGTGCCAGTTACATCAGCGGGAGGAGGGGCTACGAGCAGTACTTC.

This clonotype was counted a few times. The CDR3 region is CASSSPYGTRTTNQETQYF. CDR3 nucleotide sequence: TGTGCCAGCAGCTCCCCCTACGGGACTAGAACCACAAACCAAGAGACCCAGTACTTC. V is TRBV7-9 and J is TRBJ2-5; 8 bases line up with TRBD2. The CDR3 runs 19 residues. V gave up 4 bases and J gave up 0 bases; unmatched junction bases: 16. Per germline, CDR1 SEHNR and CDR2 FQNEAQ (reference sequence).

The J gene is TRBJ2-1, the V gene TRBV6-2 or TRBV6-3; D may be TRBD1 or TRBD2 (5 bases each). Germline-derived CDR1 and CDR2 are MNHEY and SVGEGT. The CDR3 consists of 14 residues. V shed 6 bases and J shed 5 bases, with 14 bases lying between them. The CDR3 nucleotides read TGTGCCAGCAGCCCCGACTGGGGACACAATGAGCAGTTCTTC. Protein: CASSPDWGHNEQFF.

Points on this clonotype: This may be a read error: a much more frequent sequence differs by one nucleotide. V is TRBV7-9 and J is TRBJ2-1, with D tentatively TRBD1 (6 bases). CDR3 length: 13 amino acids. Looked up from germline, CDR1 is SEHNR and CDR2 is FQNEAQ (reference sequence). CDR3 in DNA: TGTGCCAGCACCTTAGGGGGTTGGAATGAGCAGTTCTTC. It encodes CASTLGGWNEQFF.

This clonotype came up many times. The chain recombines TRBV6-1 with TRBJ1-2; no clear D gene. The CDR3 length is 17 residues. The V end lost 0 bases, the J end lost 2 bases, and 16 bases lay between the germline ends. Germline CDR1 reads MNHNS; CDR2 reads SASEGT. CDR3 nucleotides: TGTGCCAGCAGTGAAGCGCGGTTTGAGGGTCGGAACTATGGCTACACCTTC. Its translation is CASSEARFEGRNYGYTF.

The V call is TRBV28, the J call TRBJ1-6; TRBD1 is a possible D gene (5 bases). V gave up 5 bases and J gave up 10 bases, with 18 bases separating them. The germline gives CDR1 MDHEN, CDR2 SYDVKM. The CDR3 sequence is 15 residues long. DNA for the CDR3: TGTGCCAGCAGTCTGGGGGAAGGATATCGATCACCCCTCCACTTT. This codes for CASSLGEGYRSPLHF.

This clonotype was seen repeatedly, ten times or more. CDR3 nucleotide sequence: TGTGCCAGCAGGGAAGCAGGGGAGACCCAGTACTTC. Translating it yields CASREAGETQYF. This sequence joins TRBV7-9 and TRBJ2-5, with D perhaps matching TRBD1 (5 bases). The CDR3 spans 12 residues. Germline assignment: CDR1 SEHNR and CDR2 FQNEAQ (reference sequence). V gave up 6 bases and J gave up 5 bases, with 10 bases separating them.

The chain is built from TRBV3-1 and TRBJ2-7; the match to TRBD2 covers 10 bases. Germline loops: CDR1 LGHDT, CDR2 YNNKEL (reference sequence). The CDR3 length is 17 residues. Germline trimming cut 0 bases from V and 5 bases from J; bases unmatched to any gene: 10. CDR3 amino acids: CASSQDIAGGHLHEQYF. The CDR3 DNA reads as TGTGCCAGCAGCCAAGATATAGCGGGGGGACACCTCCACGAGCAGTACTTC.

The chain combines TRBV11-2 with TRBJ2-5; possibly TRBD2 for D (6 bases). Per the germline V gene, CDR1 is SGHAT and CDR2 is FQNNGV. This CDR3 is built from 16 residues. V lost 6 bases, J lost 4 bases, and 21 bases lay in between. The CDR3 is CASSWEEGGAGETQYF. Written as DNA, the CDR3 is TGTGCCAGCAGTTGGGAGGAGGGCGGGGCCGGAGAGACCCAGTACTTC.

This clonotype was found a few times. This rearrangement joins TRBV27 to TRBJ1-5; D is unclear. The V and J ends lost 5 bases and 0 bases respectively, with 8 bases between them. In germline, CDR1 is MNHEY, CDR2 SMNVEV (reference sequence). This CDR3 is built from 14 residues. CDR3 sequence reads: CASSPRLSNQPQHF. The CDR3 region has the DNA TGTGCCAGCAGTCCTAGGCTTAGCAATCAGCCCCAGCATTTT.

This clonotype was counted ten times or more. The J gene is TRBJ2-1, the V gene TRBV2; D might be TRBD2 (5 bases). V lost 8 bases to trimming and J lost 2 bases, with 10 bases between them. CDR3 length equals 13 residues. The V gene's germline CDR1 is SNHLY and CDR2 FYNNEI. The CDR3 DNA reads TGTGCCAGCGCGAGGGATACCTACAATGAGCAGTTCTTC. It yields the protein CASARDTYNEQFF.

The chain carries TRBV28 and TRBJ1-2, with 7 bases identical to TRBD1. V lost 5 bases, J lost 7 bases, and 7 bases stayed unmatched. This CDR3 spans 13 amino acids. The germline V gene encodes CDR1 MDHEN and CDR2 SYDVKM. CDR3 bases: TGTGCCAGCAGTGAAGACAGGGCGGTTGGCTACACCTTC. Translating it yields CASSEDRAVGYTF.

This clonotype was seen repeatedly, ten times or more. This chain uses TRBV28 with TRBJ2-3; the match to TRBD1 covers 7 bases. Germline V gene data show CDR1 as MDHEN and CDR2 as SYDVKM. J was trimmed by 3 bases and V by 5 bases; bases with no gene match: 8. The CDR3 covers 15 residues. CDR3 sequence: CASSPRQGGTDTQYF. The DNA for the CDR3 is TGTGCCAGCAGTCCTCGACAGGGTGGGACAGATACGCAGTATTTT.

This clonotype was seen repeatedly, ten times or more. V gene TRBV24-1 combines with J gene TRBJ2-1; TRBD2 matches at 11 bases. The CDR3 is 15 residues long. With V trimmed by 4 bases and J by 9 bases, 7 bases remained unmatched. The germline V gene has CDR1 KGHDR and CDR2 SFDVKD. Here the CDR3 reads CATSDPAGTSGEQFF. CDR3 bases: TGTGCCACCAGTGACCCCGCCGGGACTAGCGGTGAGCAGTTCTTC.